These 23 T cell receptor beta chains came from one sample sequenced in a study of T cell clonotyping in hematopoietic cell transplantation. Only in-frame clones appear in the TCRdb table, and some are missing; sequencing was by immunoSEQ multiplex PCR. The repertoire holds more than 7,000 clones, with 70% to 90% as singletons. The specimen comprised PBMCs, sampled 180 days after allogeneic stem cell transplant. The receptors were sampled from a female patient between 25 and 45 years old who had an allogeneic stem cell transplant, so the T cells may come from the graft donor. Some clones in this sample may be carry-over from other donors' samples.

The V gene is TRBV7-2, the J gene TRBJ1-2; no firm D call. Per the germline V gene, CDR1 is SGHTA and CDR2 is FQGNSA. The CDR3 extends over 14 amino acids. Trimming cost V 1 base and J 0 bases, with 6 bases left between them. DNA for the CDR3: TGTGCCAGCAGCTTAGATAGGGCTAACTATGGCTACACCTTC. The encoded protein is CASSLDRANYGYTF.

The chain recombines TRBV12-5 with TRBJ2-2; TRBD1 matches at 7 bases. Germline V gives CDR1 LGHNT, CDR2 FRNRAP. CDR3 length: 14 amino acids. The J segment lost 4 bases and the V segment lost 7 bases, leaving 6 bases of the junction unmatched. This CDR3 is CASAYSGGTGELFF. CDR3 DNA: TGTGCTAGTGCCTACTCAGGGGGCACCGGGGAGCTGTTTTTT.

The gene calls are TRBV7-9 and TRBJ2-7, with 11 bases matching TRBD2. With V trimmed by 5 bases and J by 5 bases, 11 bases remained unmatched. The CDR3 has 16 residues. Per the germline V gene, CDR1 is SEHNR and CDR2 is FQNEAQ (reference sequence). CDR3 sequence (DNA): TGTGCCAGCAGCCGGATAGCGGGGGGGTTTATGGACGAGCAGTACTTC. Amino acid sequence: CASSRIAGGFMDEQYF.

The CDR3 reads CASSLESDQPQHF. The CDR3 nucleotides read TGTGCCAGCAGCTTAGAGTCAGATCAGCCCCAGCATTTT. This chain uses TRBV7-2 with TRBJ1-5, with D unresolved. V was pared by 1 base and J by 5 bases, with 6 bases between. Germline lookup yields CDR1 SGHTA and CDR2 FQGNSA. The CDR3 is 13 residues long.

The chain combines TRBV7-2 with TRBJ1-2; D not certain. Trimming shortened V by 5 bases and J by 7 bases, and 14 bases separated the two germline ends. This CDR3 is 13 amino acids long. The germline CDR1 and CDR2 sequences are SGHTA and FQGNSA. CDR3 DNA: TGTGCCAGCAGCCCCGGACCGACTGTTGGCTACACCTTC. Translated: CASSPGPTVGYTF.

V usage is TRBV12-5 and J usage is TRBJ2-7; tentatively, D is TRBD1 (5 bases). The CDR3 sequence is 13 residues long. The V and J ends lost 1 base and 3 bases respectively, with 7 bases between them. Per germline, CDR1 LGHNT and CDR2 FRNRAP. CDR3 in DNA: TGTGCTAGTGGTTTGGGACAGTTCTACGAGCAGTACTTC. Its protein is CASGLGQFYEQYF.

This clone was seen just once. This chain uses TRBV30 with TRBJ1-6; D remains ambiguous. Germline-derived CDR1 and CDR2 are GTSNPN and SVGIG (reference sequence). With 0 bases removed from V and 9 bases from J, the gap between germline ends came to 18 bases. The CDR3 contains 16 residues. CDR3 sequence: CAWSVTSGAVSSPLHF. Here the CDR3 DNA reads TGTGCCTGGAGTGTAACTAGCGGTGCAGTCTCTTCACCCCTCCACTTT. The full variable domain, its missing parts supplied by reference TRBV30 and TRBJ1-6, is SQTIHQWPATLVQPVGSPLSLECTVEGTSNPNLYWYRQAAGRGLQLLFYSVGIGQISSEVPQNLSASRPQDRQFILSSKKLLLSDSGFYLCAWSVTSGAVSSPLHFGNGTRLTVT.

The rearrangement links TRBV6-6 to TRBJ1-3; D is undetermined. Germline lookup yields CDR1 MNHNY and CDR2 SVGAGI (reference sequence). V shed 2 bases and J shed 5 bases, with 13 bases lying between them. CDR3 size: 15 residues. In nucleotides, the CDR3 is TGTGCCAGCAGTTACGATCGGCCACTTAGAAACACCATATATTTT. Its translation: CASSYDRPLRNTIYF.

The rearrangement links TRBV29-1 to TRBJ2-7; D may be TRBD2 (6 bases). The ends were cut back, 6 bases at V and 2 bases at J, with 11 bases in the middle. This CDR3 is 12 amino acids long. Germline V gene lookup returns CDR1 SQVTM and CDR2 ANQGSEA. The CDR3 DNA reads TGCAGCGTGGGAGGAGGGACCTACGAGCAGTACTTC. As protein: CSVGGGTYEQYF.

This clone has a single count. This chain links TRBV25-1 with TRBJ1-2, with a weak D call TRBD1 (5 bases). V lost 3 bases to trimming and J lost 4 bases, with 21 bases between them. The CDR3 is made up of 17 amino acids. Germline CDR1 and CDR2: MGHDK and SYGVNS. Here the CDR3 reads CASSEGGTATLAYGYTF. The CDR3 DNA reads TGTGCCAGCAGTGAGGGAGGGACCGCTACTCTGGCCTATGGCTACACCTTC.

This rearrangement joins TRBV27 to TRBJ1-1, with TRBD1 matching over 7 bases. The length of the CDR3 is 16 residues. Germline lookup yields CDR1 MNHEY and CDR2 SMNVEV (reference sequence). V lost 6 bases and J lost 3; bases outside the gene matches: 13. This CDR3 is CASRRISTGMDTEAFF. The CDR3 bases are TGTGCCAGCAGGCGAATTTCGACAGGGATGGACACTGAAGCTTTCTTT.

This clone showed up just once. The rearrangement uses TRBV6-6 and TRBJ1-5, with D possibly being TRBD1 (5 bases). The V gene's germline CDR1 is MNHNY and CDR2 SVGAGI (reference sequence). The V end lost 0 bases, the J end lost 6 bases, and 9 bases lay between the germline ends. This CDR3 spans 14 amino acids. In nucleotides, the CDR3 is TGTGCCAGCAGTTACTCGAGGGGAGCTCAGCCCCAGCATTTT. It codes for CASSYSRGAQPQHF.

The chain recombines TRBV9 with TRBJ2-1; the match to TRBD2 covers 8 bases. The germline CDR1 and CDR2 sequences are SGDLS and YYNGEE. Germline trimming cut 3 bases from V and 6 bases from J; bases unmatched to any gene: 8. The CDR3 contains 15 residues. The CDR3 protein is CASSDRRSGGNEQFF. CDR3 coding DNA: TGTGCCAGCAGCGATCGAAGGAGCGGGGGCAATGAGCAGTTCTTC.

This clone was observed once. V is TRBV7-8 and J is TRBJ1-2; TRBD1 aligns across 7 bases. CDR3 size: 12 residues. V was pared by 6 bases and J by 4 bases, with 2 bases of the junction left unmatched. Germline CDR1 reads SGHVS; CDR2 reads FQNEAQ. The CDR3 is CASSPGGYGYTF. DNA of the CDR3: TGTGCCAGCAGTCCAGGGGGCTATGGCTACACCTTC.

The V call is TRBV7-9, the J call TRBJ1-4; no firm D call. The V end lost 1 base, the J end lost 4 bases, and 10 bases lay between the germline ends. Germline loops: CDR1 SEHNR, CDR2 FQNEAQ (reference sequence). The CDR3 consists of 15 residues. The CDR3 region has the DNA TGTGCCAGCAGCTTAGGAGGGTCCCTTAATGAAAAACTGTTTTTT. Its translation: CASSLGGSLNEKLFF.

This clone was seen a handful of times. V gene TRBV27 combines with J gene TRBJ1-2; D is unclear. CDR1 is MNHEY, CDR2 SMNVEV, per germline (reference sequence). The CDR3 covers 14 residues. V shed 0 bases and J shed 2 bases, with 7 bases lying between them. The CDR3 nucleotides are TGTGCCAGCAGTTTATCTGCAGGAAACTATGGCTACACCTTC. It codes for CASSLSAGNYGYTF.

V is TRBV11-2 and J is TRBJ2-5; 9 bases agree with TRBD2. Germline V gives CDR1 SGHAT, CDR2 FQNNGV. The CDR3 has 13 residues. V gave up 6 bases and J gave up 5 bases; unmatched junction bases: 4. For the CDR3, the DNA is TGTGCCAGCAGTTCCGGACTAGCGGAGACCCAGTACTTC. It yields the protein CASSSGLAETQYF.

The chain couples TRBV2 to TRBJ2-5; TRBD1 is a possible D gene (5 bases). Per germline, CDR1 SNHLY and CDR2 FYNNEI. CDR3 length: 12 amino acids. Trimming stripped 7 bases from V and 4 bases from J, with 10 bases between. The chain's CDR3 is CASKLGVETQYF. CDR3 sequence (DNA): TGTGCCAGCAAGCTAGGGGTAGAGACCCAGTACTTC.

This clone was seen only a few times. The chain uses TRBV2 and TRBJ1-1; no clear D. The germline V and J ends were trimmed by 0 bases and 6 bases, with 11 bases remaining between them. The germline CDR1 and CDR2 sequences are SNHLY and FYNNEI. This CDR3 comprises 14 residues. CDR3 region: CASSEALMIAEAFF. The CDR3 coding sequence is TGTGCCAGCAGTGAAGCCTTGATGATCGCTGAAGCTTTCTTT.

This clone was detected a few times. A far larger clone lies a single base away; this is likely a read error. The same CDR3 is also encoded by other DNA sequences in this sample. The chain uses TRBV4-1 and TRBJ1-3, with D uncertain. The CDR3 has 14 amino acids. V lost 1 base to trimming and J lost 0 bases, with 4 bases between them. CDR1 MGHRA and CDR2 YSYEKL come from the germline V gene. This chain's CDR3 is CASSQGDSGNTIYF. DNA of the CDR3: TGCGCCAGCAGCCAAGGCGACTCTGGAAACACCATATATTTT.

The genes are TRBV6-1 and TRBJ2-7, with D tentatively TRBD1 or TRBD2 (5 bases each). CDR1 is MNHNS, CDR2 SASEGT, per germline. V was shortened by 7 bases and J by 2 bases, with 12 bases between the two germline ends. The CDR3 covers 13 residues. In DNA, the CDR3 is TGTGCCAGCACGGGGCAGCTGACCTACGAGCAGTACTTC. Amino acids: CASTGQLTYEQYF.

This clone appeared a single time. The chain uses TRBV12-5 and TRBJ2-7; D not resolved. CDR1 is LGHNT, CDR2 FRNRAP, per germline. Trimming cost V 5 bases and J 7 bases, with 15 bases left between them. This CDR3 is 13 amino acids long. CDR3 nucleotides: TGTGCTAGTGGTCTTACAGATTACGTAGAGCAGTACTTC. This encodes CASGLTDYVEQYF.

DNA of the CDR3: TGTGCCAGCAGTTTACGGGGGGCCTTCCAAGAGACCCAGTACTTC. Translated: CASSLRGAFQETQYF. The V gene is TRBV28, the J gene TRBJ2-5; TRBD2 is a possible D gene (7 bases). This CDR3 is 15 amino acids long. V dropped 2 bases and J dropped 1 base, with 11 bases sitting between them. CDR1 is MDHEN and CDR2 is SYDVKM in the germline V gene. Looking up the rest from reference TRBV28 and TRBJ2-5 gives the full variable domain: DVKVTQSSRYLVKRTGEKVFLECVQDMDHENMFWYRQDPGLGLRLIYFSYDVKMKEKGDIPEGYSVSREKKERFSLILESASTNQTSMYLCASSLRGAFQETQYFGPGTRLLVL.